A single sample gave rise to the 4 T cell receptor beta chains below, sequenced in a study of blood T cell repertoires in COVID-19. Here immunoSEQ multiplex PCR was the method, and the copy in TCRdb shows in-frame clones only, minus some. The table lists some 210,000 clones, roughly 90% of them singletons. The sample comprised peripheral blood. The receptors come from a woman aged 40 to 49 with acute or convalescent COVID-19.

CDR3 in amino acids: CASSPGTGRYGYTF. CDR3 nucleotide sequence: TGTGCCAGCAGCCCTGGGACAGGGAGATACGGCTACACCTTC. The V and J genes are TRBV5-6 and TRBJ1-2, with 9 bases aligning to TRBD1. The trim removed 4 bases at V and 8 bases at J, leaving 9 bases unmatched. This CDR3 spans 14 amino acids. Germline lookup yields CDR1 SGHDT and CDR2 YYEEEE. Using reference TRBV5-6 and TRBJ1-2 for the parts outside the CDR3, the full variable domain is DAGVTQSPTHLIKTRGQQVTLRCSPKSGHDTVSWYQQALGQGPQFIFQYYEEEERQRGNFPDRFSGHQFPNYSSELNVNALLLGDSALYLCASSPGTGRYGYTFGSGTRLTVV.

This chain connects TRBV29-1 to TRBJ1-1; the D gene is possibly TRBD1 (5 bases). The germline V and J ends were trimmed by 4 bases and 4 bases, with 16 bases remaining between them. This CDR3 comprises 14 residues. Germline CDR1 reads SQVTM; CDR2 reads ANQGSEA. This CDR3 is CSVVLGPTGTEAFF. As DNA, the CDR3 is TGCAGCGTTGTGCTGGGGCCCACGGGCACTGAAGCTTTCTTT.

This chain links TRBV19 with TRBJ1-5; maybe TRBD1 (6 bases). The length of the CDR3 is 16 residues. V was clipped by 3 bases and J by 6 bases, with 18 bases between them. CDR1 and CDR2 from the germline V gene are LNHDA and SQIVND (reference sequence). This chain's CDR3 is CASSMRGEGRRQPQHF. The CDR3 DNA reads as TGTGCCAGTAGTATGAGGGGGGAGGGGCGACGTCAGCCCCAGCATTTT.

This clone was picked up one time. The rearrangement joins TRBV7-9 to TRBJ1-2, with D maybe TRBD1 (5 bases). Germline V gives CDR1 SEHNR, CDR2 FQNEAQ (reference sequence). The length of the CDR3 is 18 residues. Trimming shortened V by 5 bases and J by 8 bases, and 30 bases separated the two germline ends. The CDR3 reads CASSHTTLAGRGARGYTF. CDR3 in DNA: TGTGCCAGCAGCCACACGACACTAGCAGGGAGAGGGGCTAGAGGCTACACCTTC.